This note documents a single T cell receptor (beta chain) sequence. Germline V gene lookup returns CDR1 KGHDR and CDR2 SFDVKD. V dropped 4 bases and J dropped 0 bases, with 5 bases sitting between them. The CDR3 has 13 amino acids. Methods used by the authors: Amplifying reference gene primers gave estimates of nucleated cell counts. Profiling relied on immunoSEQ multiplex PCR, and the TCRdb table lists in-frame clones only, not all of them. The V and J calls and clone size come from that table; D and trimming were worked out from the DNA. The sample holds over 50,000 clones, approximately 86% seen once. The record originates from a study of blood T cell repertoires in COVID-19.

The source of this sequence is a human donor in a cohort sampled during active COVID-19. The sequenced material came from peripheral blood. This chain links TRBV24-1 with TRBJ2-5; D is unresolved. The CDR3 protein is CATSEANQETQYF. The CDR3 bases are TGTGCCACCAGTGAGGCAAACCAAGAGACCCAGTACTTC.